These T cell receptor beta chains were read from a single sample in a study of somatic mutations in cytotoxic T cells in rheumatoid arthritis. Assay: immunoSEQ multiplex PCR; the TCRdb copy retains only in-frame clones and omits some. The data show under 15,000 clones, about 80% seen once. Sequenced material: CD8+ T cells sorted from blood. The source is a man aged 50-60 years in good health. Each CDR3 is given with its conserved first and last residue. D genes are given only for firm matches. Size values are once, few and many counts, or a class for expanded clones, and some rows have none.

V gene	J gene	D gene	clone size	CDR3 length	CDR3 protein	CDR3 DNA
TRBV6-5	TRBJ1-2	.	.	13	CASSLQGNYGYTF	TGTGCCAGCAGTCTGCAGGGGAACTATGGCTACACCTTC
TRBV9	TRBJ2-7	TRBD2	.	15	CASSVGGSGVYEQYF	TGTGCCAGCAGCGTAGGCGGGAGTGGGGTTTACGAGCAGTACTTC
TRBV29-1	TRBJ1-1	.	.	12	CSAGRLNTEAFF	TGCAGCGCCGGACGGTTGAACACTGAAGCTTTCTTT
TRBV6-7	TRBJ2-2	.	.	15	CASRKQGPNTGELFF	TGTGCCAGCAGAAAACAGGGTCCGAACACCGGGGAGCTGTTTTTT
TRBV2	TRBJ1-6	.	.	14	CASSSDSYNSPLHF	TGTGCCAGCAGCTCGGATTCCTATAATTCACCCCTCCACTTT
TRBV7-9	TRBJ2-5	TRBD2	.	16	CASSHYGGVYQETQYF	TGTGCCAGCAGCCATTACGGGGGGGTGTACCAAGAGACCCAGTACTTC
TRBV7-9	TRBJ2-7	TRBD1	.	14	CASSSPTGAYEQYF	TGTGCCAGCAGCTCCCCGACAGGGGCATACGAGCAGTACTTC
TRBV14	TRBJ2-2	TRBD1	.	15	CASSQADRVGGELFF	TGTGCCAGCAGCCAAGCCGACAGGGTTGGCGGGGAGCTGTTTTTT
TRBV11-2	TRBJ1-1	.	.	15	CASSPSGAPNTEAFF	TGTGCCAGCAGCCCTTCAGGGGCCCCGAACACTGAAGCTTTCTTT
TRBV27	TRBJ2-1	.	.	15	CASSWATGPYNEQFF	TGTGCCAGCAGTTGGGCGACAGGTCCCTACAATGAGCAGTTCTTC
TRBV11-3	TRBJ2-7	TRBD1	.	14	CASSPRTGGYEQYF	TGTGCCAGCAGCCCCCGGACAGGGGGTTACGAGCAGTACTTC
TRBV5-1	TRBJ2-1	.	.	13	CASSLEPLDEQFF	TGCGCCAGCAGCTTGGAACCCTTGGATGAGCAGTTCTTC
TRBV11-2	TRBJ1-5	.	few	13	CASSSSRVQPQHF	TGTGCCAGCAGCTCGTCCAGGGTTCAGCCCCAGCATTTT
TRBV4-2	TRBJ2-2	TRBD2	.	18	CASSQEASGRAQSGELFF	TGTGCCAGCAGCCAAGAGGCTAGCGGGAGGGCCCAATCCGGGGAGCTGTTTTTT
TRBV27	TRBJ2-5	.	.	19	CASSLFFGSGGVVQETQYF	TGTGCCAGCAGTTTATTTTTTGGGTCCGGCGGGGTGGTTCAAGAGACCCAGTACTTC
TRBV13	TRBJ2-7	TRBD2	.	15	CASSLATEGLTEQYF	TGTGCCAGCAGCTTAGCGACAGAGGGACTAACCGAGCAGTACTTC
TRBV28	TRBJ2-1	.	.	14	CASSFLPGQVKEFF	TGTGCCAGCAGTTTTCTCCCCGGCCAGGTTAAGGAGTTCTTC
TRBV14	TRBJ2-3	TRBD2	few	15	CASSQLPAGVDTQYF	TGTGCCAGCAGCCAATTACCAGCGGGAGTAGATACGCAGTATTTT
TRBV10-3	TRBJ2-1	.	.	15	CAISAIGEGGDEQFF	TGTGCCATCAGTGCGATCGGAGAGGGGGGGGATGAGCAGTTCTTC
TRBV13	TRBJ2-1	.	.	15	CASSLLADSYNEQFF	TGTGCCAGCAGCTTGTTAGCGGACTCCTACAATGAGCAGTTCTTC
TRBV2	TRBJ1-5	.	.	16	CASSEAPRDSNQPQHF	TGTGCCAGCAGTGAAGCTCCCAGGGATAGCAATCAGCCCCAGCATTTT
TRBV11-2	TRBJ2-7	.	once	15	CASSLGTGRVAEQYF	TGTGCCAGCAGCTTAGGAACAGGTCGAGTCGCCGAGCAGTACTTC
TRBV7-9	TRBJ2-7	.	.	14	CASSQSDNSYEQYF	TGTGCCAGCAGCCAGTCGGACAACTCCTACGAGCAGTACTTC
TRBV19	TRBJ2-1	TRBD2	once	15	CASSGGLAGTNEQFF	TGTGCCAGTAGTGGGGGACTAGCGGGAACGAATGAGCAGTTCTTC
TRBV5-6	TRBJ1-4	TRBD1	.	15	CASSPQGATNEKLFF	TGTGCCAGCAGCCCGCAGGGGGCAACTAATGAAAAACTGTTTTTT
TRBV5-6	TRBJ2-1	.	.	14	CASSLGAVNNEQFF	TGTGCCAGCAGCTTAGGGGCGGTAAACAATGAGCAGTTCTTC
TRBV27	TRBJ2-5	.	.	15	CASSLSIGGVGNQYF	TGTGCCAGCAGTTTATCGATAGGGGGGGTGGGGAACCAGTACTTC
TRBV19	TRBJ1-5	TRBD1	.	15	CASSIDPGGGQPQHF	TGTGCCAGTAGTATAGATCCAGGGGGAGGACAGCCCCAGCATTTT
TRBV11-2	TRBJ2-1	TRBD2	.	15	CASSFRGGEYNEQFF	TGTGCCAGCAGCTTCCGGGGGGGCGAATACAATGAGCAGTTCTTC
TRBV6-1	TRBJ2-1	.	once	20	CASSEGGYRLHLSSYNEQFF	TGTGCCAGCAGTGAAGGGGGTTACCGCCTTCATCTTAGCTCCTACAATGAGCAGTTCTTC
TRBV29-1	TRBJ2-1	TRBD2	.	15	CSVTGTSGRYNEQFF	TGCAGCGTTACCGGGACTAGCGGGAGATACAATGAGCAGTTCTTC
TRBV4-2	TRBJ1-1	.	.	12	CASRHGDTEAFF	TGTGCCAGCAGACATGGGGACACTGAAGCTTTCTTT
TRBV5-4	TRBJ2-2	TRBD1	once	14	CASSGTGVPGELFF	TGTGCCAGCAGCGGAACAGGGGTCCCCGGGGAGCTGTTTTTT
TRBV7-8	TRBJ2-1	TRBD2	.	15	CASSPGPAGGLEQFF	TGTGCCAGCAGCCCCGGGCCAGCGGGGGGGCTTGAGCAGTTCTTC
TRBV9	TRBJ2-1	TRBD2	.	18	CASSVEGTSGREYNEQFF	TGTGCCAGCAGCGTAGAAGGGACTAGCGGGAGAGAGTACAATGAGCAGTTCTTC
TRBV10-3	TRBJ2-2	.	.	15	CAISVQSGSGGELFF	TGTGCCATCAGTGTACAGTCGGGGTCGGGCGGGGAGCTGTTTTTT
TRBV7-9	TRBJ1-2	.	.	13	CASSPTGNYGYTF	TGTGCCAGCAGCCCGACTGGGAACTATGGCTACACCTTC
TRBV14	TRBJ2-7	TRBD1	.	14	CASSQRQGAYEQYF	TGTGCCAGCAGCCAACGACAGGGTGCCTACGAGCAGTACTTC
TRBV4-3	TRBJ1-3	.	once	18	CASSQGSGTVLSGNTIYF	TGCGCCAGCAGCCAAGGTTCCGGGACGGTCCTCTCTGGAAACACCATATATTTT
TRBV19	TRBJ1-1	TRBD1	once	13	CASSRQGATEAFF	TGTGCCAGTAGTAGGCAGGGGGCCACTGAAGCTTTCTTT
TRBV5-6	TRBJ2-1	.	.	16	CASSSYGTYSYNEQFF	TGTGCCAGCAGCTCATACGGGACTTACTCCTACAATGAGCAGTTCTTC
TRBV30	TRBJ1-2	.	.	12	CAWSIVTYGYTF	TGTGCCTGGAGTATAGTGACCTATGGCTACACCTTC
TRBV4-1	TRBJ2-3	.	.	15	CASSPGWSPTDTQYF	TGCGCCAGCAGCCCAGGTTGGAGCCCCACAGATACGCAGTATTTT
TRBV19	TRBJ1-3	TRBD1	once	16	CASTSERDRLTNTIYF	TGTGCCAGTACCTCGGAGAGGGACAGGCTTACAAACACCATATATTTT
TRBV14	TRBJ2-5	TRBD2	.	17	CASSQADSGRLQETQYF	TGTGCCAGCAGCCAAGCGGATAGCGGGAGGCTTCAAGAGACCCAGTACTTC
TRBV4-3	TRBJ2-1	.	.	20	CASSQDRIAALAIVNNEQFF	TGCGCCAGCAGCCAAGATCGAATAGCCGCCCTAGCTATAGTTAACAATGAGCAGTTCTTC
TRBV27	TRBJ2-7	TRBD1	.	12	CASSGTEKEQYF	TGTGCCAGCAGCGGGACAGAGAAAGAGCAGTACTTC
TRBV5-1	TRBJ2-3	TRBD1	.	15	CASSTGTASTDTQYF	TGCGCCAGCAGCACGGGGACAGCTAGCACAGATACGCAGTATTTT
TRBV7-9	TRBJ2-3	.	.	17	CASSLGGASGNGDTQYF	TGTGCCAGCAGCTTAGGGGGGGCTAGCGGCAATGGAGATACGCAGTATTTT